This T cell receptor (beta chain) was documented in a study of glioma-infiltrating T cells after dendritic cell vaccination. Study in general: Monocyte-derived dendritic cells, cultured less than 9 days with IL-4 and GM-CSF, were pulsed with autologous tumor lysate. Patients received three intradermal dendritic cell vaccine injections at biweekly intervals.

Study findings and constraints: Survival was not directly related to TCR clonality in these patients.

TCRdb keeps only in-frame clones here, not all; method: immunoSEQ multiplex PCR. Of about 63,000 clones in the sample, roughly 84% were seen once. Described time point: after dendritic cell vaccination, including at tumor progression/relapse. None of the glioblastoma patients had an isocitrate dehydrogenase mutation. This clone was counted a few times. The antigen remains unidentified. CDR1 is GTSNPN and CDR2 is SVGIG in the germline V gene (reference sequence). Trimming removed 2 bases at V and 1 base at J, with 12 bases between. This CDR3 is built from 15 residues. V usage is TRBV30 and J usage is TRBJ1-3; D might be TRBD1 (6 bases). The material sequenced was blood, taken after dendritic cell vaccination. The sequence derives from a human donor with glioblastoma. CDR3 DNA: TGTGCCTGGAGTAACGACAGGAGTTCTGGAAACACCATATATTTT. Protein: CAWSNDRSSGNTIYF.